Listed here are 5 T cell receptor beta chains from one sample, sequenced in a study of CD4+ T cells in melanoma. Generated by immunoSEQ multiplex PCR, the TCRdb table keeps only in-frame clones and is missing some. Of some 6,800 clones in the sample, 45% to 55% were seen once. Sequenced sample: cells from a culture (not recorded whether cultured in vitro). The receptors originated from a human donor with melanoma.

V gene TRBV4-1 combines with J gene TRBJ1-2; D is uncertain. The CDR3 has 13 amino acids. Trimming removed 4 bases from V and 6 bases from J, with 12 bases in between. Per germline, CDR1 MGHRA and CDR2 YSYEKL. CDR3 sequence: CASSLITGDGYTF. In nucleotides, the CDR3 is TGCGCCAGCAGCCTCATAACCGGGGATGGCTACACCTTC.

The chain recombines TRBV5-1 with TRBJ2-5; D is perhaps TRBD1 (7 bases). CDR1 is SGHRS, CDR2 YFSETQ, per germline. CDR3 length equals 14 residues. V dropped 6 bases and J dropped 1 base, with 13 bases sitting between them. CDR3 in amino acids: CASNNQGGQETQYF. The DNA of the CDR3 is TGCGCCAGCAACAACCAGGGGGGCCAAGAGACCCAGTACTTC.

The chain carries TRBV28 and TRBJ1-2; 7 positions agree with TRBD1. The ends lost 1 base at V and 4 bases at J; junction bases unmatched: 6. Germline assignment: CDR1 MDHEN and CDR2 SYDVKM. The CDR3 totals 15 residues. The CDR3 region has the DNA TGTGCCAGCAGTTTATCGGACAGGCGTCTCTATGGCTACACCTTC. Its protein is CASSLSDRRLYGYTF.

The CDR3 DNA reads as TGTGCCAGCAGCAGACAGGGAGCAGGCACTGAAGCTTTCTTT. This codes for CASSRQGAGTEAFF. The chain couples TRBV27 to TRBJ1-1; 7 bases match TRBD1. Unmatched junction bases numbered 8, after V lost 6 bases and J lost 4 bases. There are 14 residues in the CDR3. Germline V gives CDR1 MNHEY, CDR2 SMNVEV (reference sequence).

This clone was counted between two and nine times. The rearrangement links TRBV6-1 to TRBJ1-2; 7 bases are a match to TRBD1. CDR3 size: 14 residues. V lost 6 bases, J lost 3 bases, and 7 bases stayed unmatched. The V gene's germline CDR1 is MNHNS and CDR2 SASEGT. The CDR3 region has the DNA TGTGCCAGCAGGGACCACAGGGGTGACTATGGCTACACCTTC. It yields the protein CASRDHRGDYGYTF.